This T cell receptor (beta chain) derives from a study of shared clonotypes between healthy human individuals. Repertoires were generated with immunoSEQ multiplex PCR, while TCRdb's copy carries only in-frame clones and drops some. The profile shows roughly 1,500,000 clones, nearly 99% of them singletons. A remark on this clone: The sample has other DNA sequences that encode this CDR3 too.

The CDR3 extends over 16 amino acids. Per the germline V gene, CDR1 is SGHRS and CDR2 is YFSETQ. Trimming cost V 0 bases and J 4 bases; bases outside gene matches: 6. This chain joins TRBV5-1 and TRBJ2-3, with 9 bases matching TRBD2. Sequencing was done on a sample of naive CD4+ T cells sorted from blood. Subset here: CD45RA+ positively selected. The clonotype was recovered from a man aged 25 to 40 in good health. CDR3 nucleotides: TGCGCCAGCAGCTTGGGGTTAGCGGGAGTCGCAGATACGCAGTATTTT. Translating it yields CASSLGLAGVADTQYF.